Listed here are 8 T cell receptor beta chains from one sample, sequenced in a study of shared clonotypes between healthy human individuals. Clones were sequenced by immunoSEQ multiplex PCR, and TCRdb holds only the in-frame ones, with some missing. The table lists 2,500,000 or so clones, 93% of them singletons, with approximately 0.35% in the top ten. Specimen: naive CD4+ T cells from PBMCs. This sample's subset: CD45RA+ positively selected. These receptor sequences come from a man between 18 and 29 years old in good health. Some clones in this sample may be carry-over from other donors' samples.

On this clone: The sample has other DNA sequences that encode this CDR3 too. The V call is TRBV5-1, the J call TRBJ1-5; D may be TRBD1 (5 bases). Looked up from germline, CDR1 is SGHRS and CDR2 is YFSETQ. The V and J ends lost 0 bases and 0 bases respectively, with 13 bases between them. The CDR3 runs 17 residues. This chain's CDR3 is CASSLGQGGSSNQPQHF. The CDR3 DNA follows: TGCGCCAGCAGCTTGGGGCAGGGTGGGAGTAGCAATCAGCCCCAGCATTTT. Complete variable domain (other parts from reference TRBV5-1 and TRBJ1-5): KAGVTQTPRYLIKTRGQQVTLSCSPISGHRSVSWYQQTPGQGLQFLFEYFSETQRNKGNFPGRFSGRQFSNSRSEMNVSTLELGDSALYLCASSLGQGGSSNQPQHFGDGTRLSIL.

The chain has TRBV5-4 and TRBJ2-5; TRBD1 aligns across 9 bases. From germline, CDR1 is SGHNT and CDR2 YYREEE (reference sequence). The CDR3 is 15 residues long. The V segment lost 4 bases and the J segment 4 bases; nucleotides outside the gene matches: 8. The CDR3 nucleotides read TGTGCCAGCAGCAGGCGGGACAGGGTAGTAGAGACCCAGTACTTC. The encoded protein is CASSRRDRVVETQYF.

As to this clone: The junction departs from the called germline gene at one end, perhaps through a read error. The sample contains more than one DNA sequence encoding this CDR3. This chain links TRBV4-2 with TRBJ2-5; 8 positions match TRBD1. The CDR3 totals 14 residues. Germline loops: CDR1 LGHNA, CDR2 YNFKEQ. CDR3 in DNA: TGTGCCAGCAGTCAAGGACAGGGCAAGGAGACCCAGTACTTC. Its translation: CASSQGQGKETQYF.

The chain combines TRBV9 with TRBJ2-5; 7 positions match TRBD1. Germline values: CDR1 SGDLS, CDR2 YYNGEE. CDR3 size: 14 residues. Trimming cost V 5 bases and J 5 bases; bases outside gene matches: 9. In DNA form, the CDR3 reads TGTGCCAGCAGTCCAAGACAGGGATGGGAGACCCAGTACTTC. It encodes CASSPRQGWETQYF. Full variable domain (missing parts from reference TRBV9 and TRBJ2-5): DSGVTQTPKHLITATGQRVTLRCSPRSGDLSVYWYQQSLDQGLQFLIQYYNGEERAKGNILERFSAQQFPDLHSELNLSSLELGDSALYFCASSPRQGWETQYFGPGTRLLVL.

V gene TRBV5-4 combines with J gene TRBJ1-5, with D tentatively TRBD1 (5 bases). Germline values: CDR1 SGHNT, CDR2 YYREEE (reference sequence). The length of the CDR3 is 13 residues. Trimming took off 0 bases at V and 7 bases at J, with 8 bases between the two ends. DNA for the CDR3: TGTGCCAGCAGCTTGGGGGGCCGGCAGCCCCAGCATTTT. Its protein is CASSLGGRQPQHF.

This CDR3 reads CASSQGGRLSYEQYF. CDR3 nucleotide sequence: TGCGCCAGCAGCCAAGGGGGACGGTTATCCTACGAGCAGTACTTC. V is TRBV4-1 and J is TRBJ2-7, with D possibly being TRBD1 or TRBD2 (5 bases each). This CDR3 is built from 15 residues. Germline V lookup: CDR1 MGHRA, CDR2 YSYEKL. The V end was cut by 1 base, the J end by 1 base, with 11 bases between.

V usage is TRBV10-2 and J usage is TRBJ2-1, with TRBD2 matching over 9 bases. CDR1 WSHSY and CDR2 SAAADI come from the germline V gene. This CDR3 is built from 15 residues. V was clipped by 3 bases and J by 5 bases; unmatched bases: 5. The CDR3 DNA is TGCGCCAGCAGTGAACTGACTAGCGGACACAATGAGCAGTTCTTC. It is translated as CASSELTSGHNEQFF.

This clone was counted a single time. The sample has other DNA sequences that encode this CDR3 too. J is TRBJ1-5 and V is TRBV9; no clear D gene. The CDR3 runs to 15 residues. V was pared by 0 bases and J by 4 bases, with 11 bases between. Germline V gene data show CDR1 as SGDLS and CDR2 as YYNGEE. The CDR3 sequence is CASSVEGRLNQPQHF. CDR3 coding DNA: TGTGCCAGCAGCGTAGAAGGGCGTTTAAATCAGCCCCAGCATTTT.